What follows describes a single TCR beta chain. This clonotype was recorded a few times. The target of this receptor is not known. Base-call qualities are not available, and no considerably larger clone is one nucleotide away. The data originate from a study of response to subunit inactivated influenza vaccine (dated by TCRdb to 2016 to 2019). For the study in its entirety: Deep quantitative profiling of the T cell receptor repertoire was used in the study to follow responses to a trivalent subunit inactivated influenza vaccine. Overall results and qualifications from the work: According to the authors, only a limited number of new T cells may be recruited by each seasonal influenza vaccination.

The CDR3 runs 15 amino acids, cysteine and phenylalanine included. Only the CDR3 DNA is retained, 45 bases long and in frame from the first base. The germline V gene provides CDR1 MNHEY and CDR2 SVGEGT. V trim: 7 bases; J trim: 5 bases; unmatched bases: 13. Library generation was performed with RT-PCR. The sample was run on an Illumina HiSeq 2500. In TCRdb, the public reads were trimmed at Q25 with fastp and aligned with MiXCR, with productive beta chains retained. Rows with one shared CDR3 protein collapse into an entry with the most common genes and DNA. The sample table contains hundreds of thousands of distinct CDR3 sequences; only one count was recorded for less than 20% of them. The ten largest clones capture around 10% of the sample.

Rearrangement joined TRBV6-2 or TRBV6-3 to TRBJ2-7, with 8 bases aligning to TRBD2. The sequencing used PBMCs from blood, collected roughly 13 days after vaccination. The source of this sequence is a man between 50 and 59 years old who received an inactivated influenza vaccine. Donor details come from another sample of the same person, matched by shared clones. The DNA reads as follows: TGTGCCAGCACCCAAGTACTGACTAGCGCGGACGAGCAGTACTTC. Its protein product is CASTQVLTSADEQYF.